This T cell receptor (beta chain) was found in a study of cytomegalovirus exposure and HLA in healthy donors. The study's findings and limits: In vitro work confirmed that three CMV-associated chains recognize CMV antigens.

This clone occurred once. The antigen is undetermined. The germline CDR1 and CDR2 sequences are SGHRS and YFSETQ. The CDR3 runs 16 residues. J was trimmed by 6 bases and V by 4 bases; bases with no gene match: 13. The data were produced by immunoSEQ multiplex PCR, yet TCRdb's version contains in-frame clones alone and is incomplete. The sample holds fewer than 250,000 clones, 80% to 90% seen once. V is TRBV5-1 and J is TRBJ1-5, with 7 bases that match TRBD1. Sequencing used PBMCs. The clonotype was recovered from a man aged 18-30 years in good health and CMV-seronegative. CDR3 loop: CASSLLRDRGLQPQHF. CDR3 nucleotides: TGCGCCAGCAGCCTTCTCCGGGACAGAGGTCTTCAGCCCCAGCATTTT.